These 15 T cell receptor beta chains came from one sample sequenced in a study of blood T cell repertoires in COVID-19. TCRdb's copy holds only in-frame clones and misses some; the assay was immunoSEQ multiplex PCR. The sample records roughly 100,000 clones, nearly 90% being singletons. The sequencing sample was made of peripheral blood. The origin of the receptors is a man aged 50 to 60 with active COVID-19.

This chain uses TRBV5-4 with TRBJ2-7; 10 positions match TRBD1. Germline CDR1 and CDR2: SGHNT and YYREEE (reference sequence). The CDR3 length is 15 residues. The J segment lost 5 bases and the V segment lost 4 bases, leaving 9 bases of the junction unmatched. The CDR3 sequence: CASSQGGTGANEQYF. For the CDR3, the DNA is TGTGCCAGCAGCCAAGGGGGGACAGGGGCCAACGAGCAGTACTTC.

The gene calls are TRBV24-1 and TRBJ1-2, with D possibly being TRBD1 (6 bases). V was trimmed by 1 base and J by 4 bases, leaving 18 bases between them. Per the germline V gene, CDR1 is KGHDR and CDR2 is SFDVKD. The CDR3 spans 17 residues. The CDR3 region is CATSDFGRGALPYGYTF. CDR3 nucleotide sequence: TGTGCCACCAGTGATTTTGGCCGGGGGGCCCTTCCCTATGGCTACACCTTC.

This chain joins TRBV6-5 and TRBJ2-1; 7 nucleotides match TRBD2. From germline, CDR1 is MNHEY and CDR2 SVGAGI. This CDR3 contains 15 residues. V dropped 7 bases and J dropped 4; count of bases not matched to a gene: 10. The CDR3: CASNPPGGGYNEQFF. Here the CDR3 DNA reads TGTGCCAGCAACCCGCCGGGGGGTGGTTACAATGAGCAGTTCTTC.

The chain recombines TRBV7-2 with TRBJ1-2; a weak D match, TRBD1 (5 bases). The length of the CDR3 is 14 residues. Germline V lookup: CDR1 SGHTA, CDR2 FQGNSA. The ends were cut back, 0 bases at V and 8 bases at J, with 13 bases in the middle. The CDR3 spells CASSLASDSSGYTF. Written as DNA, the CDR3 is TGTGCCAGCAGCTTAGCCAGCGACAGCTCGGGCTACACCTTC.

The rearrangement uses TRBV7-9 and TRBJ2-2; 7 nucleotides align to TRBD2. CDR1 is SEHNR, CDR2 FQNEAQ, per germline (reference sequence). The junction had 8 bases not matched to a gene; V was cut back by 9 bases and J by 1 base. This CDR3 contains 15 residues. Here the CDR3 reads CASYPSGENTGELFF. CDR3 DNA: TGTGCCAGTTATCCAAGCGGGGAGAACACCGGGGAGCTGTTTTTT.

The V call is TRBV23-1, the J call TRBJ2-1, with a possible D match to TRBD1 (6 bases). TRBV23-1 is an ORF, and what it does is uncertain. The CDR3 has 19 amino acids. Deletions cut 8 bases from V and 10 bases from J, with 36 bases between. In DNA, the CDR3 is TGCGCCAGCGGTCCGGGGAGACCATCGAAAAATAGGGGGAATGACGAGCAGTTCTTC. This encodes CASGPGRPSKNRGNDEQFF.

The chain carries TRBV6-5 and TRBJ2-7; D not resolved. The CDR3 is 12 amino acids. Trimming shortened V by 6 bases and J by 0 bases, and 6 bases separated the two germline ends. Germline assignment: CDR1 MNHEY and CDR2 SVGAGI. The CDR3 region is CASRRGSYEQYF. The CDR3 DNA reads TGTGCCAGCAGAAGAGGCTCCTACGAGCAGTACTTC.

The table lists this clone with a count of one. This sequence joins TRBV10-1 and TRBJ2-1, with 12 bases lining up with TRBD2. V shed 6 bases, J shed 5 bases, and the junction held 14 bases outside the gene matches. The length of the CDR3 is 18 residues. CDR1 is WNHNN, CDR2 SYGVQD, per germline (reference sequence). CDR3 DNA sequence: TGCGCCAGCAGGGCCGCTAGCGGGGGGGCATTGTCCCACAATGAGCAGTTCTTC. The encoded protein is CASRAASGGALSHNEQFF.

A word on this clone: Other DNA variants within this sample encode the same CDR3. V gene TRBV5-1 combines with J gene TRBJ2-7; D is perhaps TRBD1 (5 bases). The CDR3 sequence is 13 residues long. Between the trimmed V and J ends, which lost 4 bases and 0 bases, there was a span of 8 bases. CDR1 is SGHRS and CDR2 is YFSETQ in the germline V gene. CDR3 bases: TGCGCCAGCAGCCTTCAGGGCTCCTACGAGCAGTACTTC. Protein: CASSLQGSYEQYF.

The chain uses TRBV5-1 and TRBJ2-3; D is possibly TRBD1 (6 bases). The CDR3 contains 17 residues. CDR1 is SGHRS, CDR2 YFSETQ, per germline. Trimming removed 2 bases at V and 4 bases at J, with 20 bases between. The CDR3 DNA reads TGCGCCAGCAGCTTACCGGACAGCGATATTTATTCAGATACGCAGTATTTT. It encodes CASSLPDSDIYSDTQYF.

V gene TRBV12-5 combines with J gene TRBJ1-5; possibly TRBD1 for D (6 bases). This CDR3 is built from 14 residues. Between the trimmed V and J ends, which lost 6 bases and 5 bases, there was a span of 14 bases. CDR1 is LGHNT and CDR2 is FRNRAP in the germline V gene. CDR3 sequence (DNA): TGTGCTAGTGGAGGGGGAGAAGGCTATCAGCCCCAGCATTTT. Protein sequence: CASGGGEGYQPQHF.

V and J are TRBV3-1 (or the pseudogene TRBV3-2) and TRBJ2-7; 10 bases map to TRBD2. CDR1 is LGHDT, CDR2 YNNKEL, per germline (reference sequence). CDR3 length: 15 amino acids. The junction had 8 bases not matched to a gene; V was cut back by 6 bases and J by 3 bases. Here the CDR3 DNA reads TGTGCCAGCAGTGAAGAGCGGGGGGGCCGCTACGAGCAGTACTTC. This encodes CASSEERGGRYEQYF.

The V and J genes are TRBV11-3 and TRBJ2-7; TRBD1 is a possible D gene (6 bases). CDR1 is SGHNT, CDR2 YENEEA, per germline. The CDR3 contains 13 residues. V was pared by 5 bases and J by 0 bases, with 8 bases between. DNA for the CDR3: TGTGCCAGCAGCCCGGACAGCTCCTACGAGCAGTACTTC. Encoded protein: CASSPDSSYEQYF.

The chain joins TRBV5-4 to TRBJ2-7, with a weak D call TRBD1 (9 bases). Germline V CDR1 and CDR2: SGHNT, YYREEE (reference sequence). The germline V and J ends were trimmed by 4 bases and 4 bases, with 24 bases remaining between them. The CDR3 extends over 17 amino acids. In nucleotides, the CDR3 is TGTGCCAGCAGCCCGGGAGGGCCGGGACAGGGAAGTTACGAGCAGTACTTC. Residues: CASSPGGPGQGSYEQYF.

CDR3 sequence: CASSFGGGTEAFF. The CDR3 DNA is TGTGCCAGCAGTTTTGGGGGGGGGACTGAAGCTTTCTTT. The genes are TRBV12-3 or TRBV12-4 and TRBJ1-1, with a possible D match to TRBD1 (5 bases). Trimming pared 3 bases from V and 5 bases from J, leaving 10 bases between. The CDR3 runs 13 residues.